This TCR beta chain was obtained from a study of cytomegalovirus exposure and HLA in healthy donors. The V gene's germline CDR1 is MNHNS and CDR2 SASEGT. The CDR3 totals 16 residues. Trimming left V 4 bases short and J 2 bases short, with 17 bases between. The PCR employed 60 Vbeta primers together with 13 Jbeta primers. The protocol was immunoSEQ multiplex PCR, while the TCRdb copy is restricted to in-frame clones and leaves out a portion. The sample has 110,000 or so clones; 82% are singletons. The TCR sequence derives from a woman in her late teens or twenties in good health and CMV-seronegative. The chain recombines TRBV6-1 with TRBJ1-2, with a tentative D call TRBD1 (6 bases). Sequencing was performed on PBMCs. The CDR3, as DNA: TGTGCCAGCAGTGTAATGTCACAGGGAGGGAACTATGGCTACACCTTC. It translates to CASSVMSQGGNYGYTF.